These T cell receptor beta chains were read from a single sample in a study of shared clonotypes between healthy human individuals. Some clones are missing from TCRdb's copy, which holds only in-frame ones; the method was immunoSEQ multiplex PCR. The sample contains around 2.3 million clones, approximately 94% of which appear only once. Sequenced input: naive CD4+ T cells sorted from blood. These receptors originate from a man in his late teens or twenties in good health. Both conserved end residues are part of each CDR3. Each record gives: V gene, J gene, D gene, CDR3 protein, CDR3 DNA. D genes are given only for firm matches.

V gene: TRBV4-2
J gene: TRBJ1-6
D gene: -
CDR3 protein: CASSHPRLPGSGIGDSPLHF
CDR3 DNA: TGTGCCAGCAGCCACCCACGGCTCCCAGGGAGCGGTATCGGAGATTCACCCCTCCACTTT

V gene: TRBV29-1
J gene: TRBJ1-2
D gene: TRBD1
CDR3 protein: CSVVSLGTGHGYTF
CDR3 DNA: TGCAGCGTTGTCTCCCTGGGGACAGGGCATGGCTACACCTTC

V gene: TRBV18
J gene: TRBJ2-6
D gene: -
CDR3 protein: CASSPIPDSGANVLTF
CDR3 DNA: TGTGCCAGCTCACCAATCCCTGACTCTGGGGCCAACGTCCTGACTTTC

V gene: TRBV4-2
J gene: TRBJ2-5
D gene: -
CDR3 protein: CASSTSPGEETQYF
CDR3 DNA: TGTGCCAGCAGTACATCCCCGGGGGAGGAGACCCAGTACTTC

V gene: TRBV5-5
J gene: TRBJ2-7
D gene: -
CDR3 protein: CASSLLSNTYEQYF
CDR3 DNA: TGTGCCAGCAGCTTGCTCTCTAATACCTACGAGCAGTACTTC

V gene: TRBV30
J gene: TRBJ1-1
D gene: -
CDR3 protein: CAWTRGPGTEAFF
CDR3 DNA: TGTGCCTGGACAAGGGGTCCGGGCACTGAAGCTTTCTTT

V gene: TRBV18
J gene: TRBJ2-7
D gene: -
CDR3 protein: CASSPKTLSHEQYF
CDR3 DNA: TGTGCCAGCTCACCTAAAACCCTCTCCCACGAGCAGTACTTC

V gene: TRBV5-6
J gene: TRBJ2-2
D gene: -
CDR3 protein: CASSPLRGELFF
CDR3 DNA: TGTGCCAGCAGCCCGCTCCGCGGGGAGCTGTTTTTT

V gene: TRBV5-1
J gene: TRBJ2-7
D gene: TRBD1
CDR3 protein: CASSLGQGAYEQYF
CDR3 DNA: TGCGCCAGCAGCCTGGGACAGGGGGCCTACGAGCAGTACTTC

V gene: TRBV10-2
J gene: TRBJ1-5
D gene: -
CDR3 protein: CASSEGSNQPQHF
CDR3 DNA: TGCGCCAGCAGTGAGGGTAGCAATCAGCCCCAGCATTTT

V gene: TRBV6-5
J gene: TRBJ1-2
D gene: TRBD1
CDR3 protein: CASRRDRGIGGYTF
CDR3 DNA: TGTGCCAGCCGCCGGGACAGGGGGATAGGTGGCTACACCTTC

V gene: TRBV6-1
J gene: TRBJ1-1
D gene: TRBD1
CDR3 protein: CASRIRGSTEAFF
CDR3 DNA: TGTGCCAGCAGAATCAGGGGGAGCACTGAAGCTTTCTTT

V gene: TRBV5-4
J gene: TRBJ2-1
D gene: TRBD2
CDR3 protein: CASSLMREGRDEQFF
CDR3 DNA: TGTGCCAGCAGCTTGATGCGGGAGGGCCGGGATGAGCAGTTCTTC

V gene: TRBV11-2
J gene: TRBJ1-4
D gene: -
CDR3 protein: CASSLDPQKLFF
CDR3 DNA: TGTGCCAGCAGCTTAGATCCCCAAAAACTGTTTTTT

V gene: TRBV28
J gene: TRBJ2-1
D gene: -
CDR3 protein: CASSGNEQFF
CDR3 DNA: TGTGCCAGCAGTGGCAATGAGCAGTTCTTC

V gene: TRBV4-1
J gene: TRBJ2-5
D gene: TRBD1
CDR3 protein: CASSQDRTGGLETQYF
CDR3 DNA: TGCGCCAGCAGCCAAGATAGGACAGGGGGATTGGAGACCCAGTACTTC

V gene: TRBV2
J gene: TRBJ1-2
D gene: -
CDR3 protein: CASSVGFSGYTF
CDR3 DNA: TGTGCCAGCAGCGTTGGATTTTCTGGCTACACCTTC

V gene: TRBV10-2
J gene: TRBJ2-1
D gene: -
CDR3 protein: CASSPDSLPYNEQFF
CDR3 DNA: TGCGCCAGCTCCCCTGACTCACTCCCCTACAATGAGCAGTTCTTC

V gene: TRBV5-1
J gene: TRBJ2-1
D gene: TRBD1
CDR3 protein: CASSLTGQGANNEQFF
CDR3 DNA: TGCGCCAGCAGCTTGACCGGACAGGGGGCAAACAATGAGCAGTTCTTC

V gene: TRBV18
J gene: TRBJ2-7
D gene: -
CDR3 protein: CASSSILGESSYEQYF
CDR3 DNA: TGTGCCAGCTCAAGTATTTTGGGGGAGAGCTCCTACGAGCAGTACTTC

V gene: TRBV4-1
J gene: TRBJ2-5
D gene: TRBD2
CDR3 protein: CASSQAPSGVGGETQYF
CDR3 DNA: TGCGCCAGCAGCCAAGCCCCTAGCGGGGTGGGGGGAGAGACCCAGTACTTC

V gene: TRBV29-1
J gene: TRBJ2-2
D gene: TRBD1
CDR3 protein: CSVEVGQVAGELFF
CDR3 DNA: TGCAGCGTTGAAGTCGGACAGGTCGCCGGGGAGCTGTTTTTT

V gene: TRBV7-2
J gene: TRBJ2-3
D gene: TRBD2
CDR3 protein: CASRRTSGTDTQYF
CDR3 DNA: TGTGCCAGCAGGAGGACTAGCGGCACAGATACGCAGTATTTT

V gene: TRBV19
J gene: TRBJ2-7
D gene: -
CDR3 protein: CASSFGTATYEQYF
CDR3 DNA: TGTGCCAGTAGTTTCGGAACGGCCACCTACGAGCAGTACTTC

V gene: TRBV7-2
J gene: TRBJ1-1
D gene: -
CDR3 protein: CASSFRDKAEAFF
CDR3 DNA: TGTGCCAGCAGCTTCCGGGACAAAGCTGAAGCTTTCTTT

V gene: TRBV2
J gene: TRBJ2-4
D gene: -
CDR3 protein: CASSDEGARGNIQYF
CDR3 DNA: TGTGCCAGCAGTGATGAAGGGGCCAGGGGAAACATTCAGTACTTC